A single sample is the source of the 17 T cell receptor beta chains below, sequenced in a study of T cells after posttransplantation cyclophosphamide. Repertoires were generated with immunoSEQ multiplex PCR, while TCRdb's copy carries only in-frame clones and drops some. The data hold more than 60,000 clones, with around 93% observed a single time. What was sequenced was PBMCs. These TCRs come from a woman between 25 and 40 years old in good health and a related stem cell transplant donor.

CDR3 region: CASSKGRGVRNTEAFF. The CDR3 DNA follows: TGTGCCAGCAGCAAAGGACGGGGGGTAAGGAACACTGAAGCTTTCTTT. The genes are TRBV21-1 and TRBJ1-1. TRBV21-1 is assigned pseudogene status. The CDR3 totals 16 residues.

The CDR3 region is CASSEARRQSTDTQYF. Here the CDR3 DNA reads TGTGCCAGCAGTGAAGCGAGGAGACAGTCCACAGATACGCAGTATTTT. The chain couples TRBV6-1 to TRBJ2-3; TRBD1 is a possible D gene (5 bases). V was clipped by 0 bases and J by 2 bases, with 12 bases between them. The CDR3 runs 16 residues. Per germline, CDR1 MNHNS and CDR2 SASEGT.

The rearrangement uses TRBV27 and TRBJ1-6, with D perhaps TRBD1 (5 bases). Trimming cost V 6 bases and J 8 bases, with 11 bases left between them. CDR3 length: 13 residues. CDR1 and CDR2 from the germline V gene are MNHEY and SMNVEV (reference sequence). Here the CDR3 reads CASRQEGYSPLHF. The CDR3 region has the DNA TGTGCCAGCAGACAGGAAGGTTATTCACCCCTCCACTTT.

The V and J genes are TRBV7-2 and TRBJ2-3, with D perhaps matching TRBD1 (7 bases). The V gene's germline CDR1 is SGHTA and CDR2 FQGNSA. The ends were cut back, 1 base at V and 0 bases at J, with 11 bases in the middle. This CDR3 contains 16 residues. CDR3 residues: CASSLVQGGSTDTQYF. In nucleotides, the CDR3 is TGTGCCAGCAGCTTAGTGCAGGGGGGAAGCACAGATACGCAGTATTTT.

The chain combines TRBV6-5 with TRBJ1-6; 7 bases align to TRBD1. The CDR3 runs to 13 residues. From germline, CDR1 is MNHEY and CDR2 SVGAGI. The junction had 4 bases not matched to a gene; V was cut back by 4 bases and J by 10 bases. Written as DNA, the CDR3 is TGTGCCAGCAGTTGGAACAGGGGCTCACCCCTCCACTTT. This sequence encodes CASSWNRGSPLHF.

A single count supports this clone. The rearrangement joins TRBV21-1 to TRBJ1-3; no DNA check was done on the table's D call, TRBD1. TRBV21-1 is a pseudogene. This CDR3 has 18 residues. Here the CDR3 reads CASSNPSTGLSSGNTIYF. The CDR3 DNA sequence: TGTGCCAGCAGCAACCCTTCGACAGGGTTGAGCTCTGGAAACACCATATATTTT.

This sequence joins TRBV21-1 and TRBJ2-4; the table assigns TRBD2, which was not confirmed against the DNA. TRBV21-1 is annotated as a pseudogene. This CDR3 has 15 residues. CDR3 in DNA: TGTGCCAGCAGCAAAGCGTGCGGGACCAAAAACATTCAGTACTTC. This translates into CASSKACGTKNIQYF.

This chain links TRBV5-4 with TRBJ2-3, with a tentative D call TRBD1 (5 bases). Trimming shortened V by 4 bases and J by 3 bases, and 15 bases separated the two germline ends. CDR3 length: 15 amino acids. Germline V CDR1 and CDR2: SGHNT, YYREEE (reference sequence). This CDR3 reads CASSEGGSGTDTQYF. In DNA form, the CDR3 reads TGTGCCAGCAGCGAAGGCGGTTCAGGGACAGATACGCAGTATTTT. The complete variable domain, with remaining parts taken from reference TRBV5-4 and TRBJ2-3, reads ETGVTQSPTHLIKTRGQQVTLRCSSQSGHNTVSWYQQALGQGPQFIFQYYREEENGRGNFPPRFSGLQFPNYSSELNVNALELDDSALYLCASSEGGSGTDTQYFGPGTRLTVL.

V and J are TRBV14 and TRBJ2-1; D is unclear. Trimming stripped 4 bases from V and 7 bases from J, with 8 bases between. Germline lookup yields CDR1 SGHDN and CDR2 FVKESK. CDR3 size: 12 residues. CDR3 protein: CASSPPGNEQFF. The CDR3 bases are TGTGCCAGCAGCCCCCCCGGTAATGAGCAGTTCTTC.

CDR3 sequence: CASSPPTVTSGNTIYF. In nucleotides, the CDR3 is TGTGCCAGCTCACCACCTACGGTAACGTCTGGAAACACCATATATTTT. J is TRBJ1-3 and V is TRBV18; D unclear. The germline V gene encodes CDR1 KGHSH and CDR2 LQKENI. V lost 0 bases and J lost 1, with 10 bases in between. This CDR3 is built from 16 residues.

The chain carries TRBV18 and TRBJ2-5; TRBD1 matches at 7 bases. Germline trimming cut 6 bases from V and 2 bases from J; bases unmatched to any gene: 3. CDR1 and CDR2 (germline): KGHSH, LQKENI. This CDR3 region has 13 residues. CDR3 coding DNA: TGTGCCAGCTCCCCGGGACAGCAAGAGACCCAGTACTTC. This codes for CASSPGQQETQYF.

The chain recombines TRBV12-5 with TRBJ1-5, with D tentatively TRBD1 (6 bases). Germline V gives CDR1 LGHNT, CDR2 FRNRAP. The CDR3 has 18 amino acids. Trimming pared 0 bases from V and 4 bases from J, leaving 19 bases between. This CDR3 reads CASGLVAKTGKNNQPQHF. For the CDR3, the DNA is TGTGCTAGTGGTTTGGTAGCTAAGACAGGAAAAAATAATCAGCCCCAGCATTTT.

This chain uses TRBV5-4 with TRBJ1-1; D unresolved. The V gene lost 0 bases and the J gene lost 2 bases, with 8 bases spanning the gap. Germline loops: CDR1 SGHNT, CDR2 YYREEE (reference sequence). The CDR3 length is 14 residues. The CDR3 loop is CASSLEASNTEAFF. In DNA, the CDR3 is TGTGCCAGCAGCTTGGAGGCCAGCAACACTGAAGCTTTCTTT.

The chain has TRBV2 and TRBJ1-1; D remains unclear. Germline V gene sequence: CDR1 SNHLY, CDR2 FYNNEI. This CDR3 is built from 12 residues. V was shortened by 4 bases and J by 8 bases, with 11 bases between the two germline ends. The CDR3 DNA reads TGTGCCAGCAGTGCTCTCCGGGAAGAAGCTTTCTTT. Its translation is CASSALREEAFF.

The CDR3 loop reads CASSDSPGLAGGSYNEQFF. CDR3 bases: TGTGCCAGCAGTGACTCACCGGGACTAGCGGGGGGCTCCTACAATGAGCAGTTCTTC. The chain links TRBV6-4 to TRBJ2-1; 15 bases are a match to TRBD2. Trimming removed 0 bases from V and 0 bases from J; junction bases left unmatched: 3. This CDR3 contains 19 residues. CDR1 MRHNA and CDR2 SNTAGT come from the germline V gene.

The chain couples TRBV5-8 to TRBJ2-3; a weak D match, TRBD1 (6 bases). Germline V gene sequence: CDR1 SGHTS, CDR2 YDEGEE. Trimming cost V 3 bases and J 3 bases, with 11 bases left between them. This CDR3 is 14 amino acids long. Here the CDR3 DNA reads TGTGCCAGCAGCTGGGGGCGGAGTACAGATACGCAGTATTTT. Amino acid sequence: CASSWGRSTDTQYF.

The CDR3 loop is CASSPDRTPGYGYTF. The CDR3 DNA reads as TGTGCCAGCTCACCTGACCGGACTCCCGGGTATGGCTACACCTTC. The chain couples TRBV18 to TRBJ1-2; D is unclear. Trimming cost V 3 bases and J 5 bases, with 16 bases left between them. The CDR3 has 15 residues. Germline lookup yields CDR1 KGHSH and CDR2 LQKENI. Combining the CDR3 with reference TRBV18 and TRBJ1-2 gives the whole variable domain NAGVMQNPRHLVRRRGQEARLRCSPMKGHSHVYWYRQLPEEGLKFMVYLQKENIIDESGMPKERFSAEFPKEGPSILRIQQVVRGDSAAYFCASSPDRTPGYGYTFGSGTRLTVV.